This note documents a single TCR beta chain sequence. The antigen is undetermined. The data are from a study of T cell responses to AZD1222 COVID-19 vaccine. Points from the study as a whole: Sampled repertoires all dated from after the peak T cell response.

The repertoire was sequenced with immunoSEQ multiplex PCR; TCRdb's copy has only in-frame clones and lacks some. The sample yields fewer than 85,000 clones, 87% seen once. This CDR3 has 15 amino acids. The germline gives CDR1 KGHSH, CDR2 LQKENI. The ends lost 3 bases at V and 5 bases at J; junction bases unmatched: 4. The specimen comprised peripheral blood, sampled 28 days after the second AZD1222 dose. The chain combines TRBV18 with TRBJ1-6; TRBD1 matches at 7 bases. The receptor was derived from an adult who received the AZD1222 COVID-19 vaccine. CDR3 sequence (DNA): TGTGCCAGCTCACCGCTCCAGGGGGATAATTCACCCCTCCACTTT. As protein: CASSPLQGDNSPLHF.